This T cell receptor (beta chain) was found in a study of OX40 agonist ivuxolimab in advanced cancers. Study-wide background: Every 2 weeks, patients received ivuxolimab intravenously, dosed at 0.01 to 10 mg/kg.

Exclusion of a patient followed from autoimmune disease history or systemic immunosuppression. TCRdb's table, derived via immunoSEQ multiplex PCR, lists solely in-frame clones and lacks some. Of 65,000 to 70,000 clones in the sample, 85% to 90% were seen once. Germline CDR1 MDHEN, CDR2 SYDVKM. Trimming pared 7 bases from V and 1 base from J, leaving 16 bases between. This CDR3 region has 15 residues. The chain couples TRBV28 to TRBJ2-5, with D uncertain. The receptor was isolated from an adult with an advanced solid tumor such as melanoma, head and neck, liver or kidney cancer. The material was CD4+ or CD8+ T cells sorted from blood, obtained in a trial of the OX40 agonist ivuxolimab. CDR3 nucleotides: TGTGCCAGCACCCCGCTGCTTATGGGCCAAGAGACCCAGTACTTC. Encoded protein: CASTPLLMGQETQYF.